The rows below give T cell receptor beta chains drawn from one sample of a study of CD8 T cells in Susac syndrome. In TCRdb, the immunoSEQ multiplex PCR reads were re-called with MiXCR into one record per CDR3 protein. The sample lists 2,000 to 3,000 distinct CDR3 sequences, 70% to 80% occurring once. The sample taken for sequencing was CD8+ TEMRA cells from PBMCs. The source of these receptors is a human donor with Susac syndrome. The CDR3 runs from the conserved cysteine through the conserved F or W. The order of the fields is CDR3 DNA, CDR3 protein, D gene, CDR3 length, clone size, J gene, V gene. D genes are given only for firm matches. Clone size is given for some rows only: seen once, a few or many times, or a class if the clone is expanded.

TGCGCCAGCAGCATACCTTCCACAGGGACCAACACCGGGGAGCTGTTTTTT | CASSIPSTGTNTGELFF | . | 17 | . | TRBJ2-2 | TRBV5-1
TGTGCCAGCAGCCCTGGGGGCGGAACTGAGCAGTTCTTC | CASSPGGGTEQFF | . | 13 | . | TRBJ2-1 | TRBV9
TGTGCCAGCAGCCACGGACTAGCGGTCACAGATACGCAGTATTTT | CASSHGLAVTDTQYF | TRBD2 | 15 | . | TRBJ2-3 | TRBV3-1
TGTGCCAGCAGCGTCAAGACTAGCCAAGAGACCCAGTACTTC | CASSVKTSQETQYF | . | 14 | . | TRBJ2-5 | TRBV11-1
TGTGCCAGCAGTAGATGGGGGCCTAATGAAAAACTGTTTTTT | CASSRWGPNEKLFF | . | 14 | . | TRBJ1-4 | TRBV2
TGTGCCAGCAGCCGGGACCCCTCCACTGAAGCTTTCTTT | CASSRDPSTEAFF | . | 13 | . | TRBJ1-1 | TRBV7-9
. | CASSLYRAGFVRVMKNCFF | . | 19 | . | TRBJ1-4 | TRBV5-4
TGTGCCAGCAGTTACCGAAGGACGGACAGGGGAGACACCGGGGAGCTGTTTTTT | CASSYRRTDRGDTGELFF | TRBD1 | 18 | . | TRBJ2-2 | TRBV6-5
TGTGCCAGCAGCCAACAGCTGGAGCTCGGGCGGGAGAGGTCCTACGAGCAGTACTTC | CASSQQLELGRERSYEQYF | TRBD2 | 19 | . | TRBJ2-7 | TRBV4-2
TGTGCCAGCAGCCTAGGACTAGCGGGAGGTACCGGGGAGCTGTTTTTT | CASSLGLAGGTGELFF | TRBD2 | 16 | . | TRBJ2-2 | TRBV7-9
TGTGCCATCAGTTCACTTGGGGGGTGGGCTCAGCCCCAGCATTTT | CAISSLGGWAQPQHF | . | 15 | . | TRBJ1-5 | TRBV28
TGTGCCGGCAGTTTAGCCATTACAGGGCCCGACAATGAGCAGTTCTTC | CAGSLAITGPDNEQFF | . | 16 | . | TRBJ2-1 | TRBV27
TGTGCCAGCAGCTTGTACGGAAGCTACCACGAGCAGTACTTC | CASSLYGSYHEQYF | . | 14 | . | TRBJ2-7 | TRBV5-6
TGTGCCAGCAGCCGGGACGGCAACAATGAGCAGTTCTTC | CASSRDGNNEQFF | . | 13 | . | TRBJ2-1 | TRBV7-3
TGCGCCAGCAGCCTAGACCCTGATGGCTACACCTTC | CASSLDPDGYTF | . | 12 | . | TRBJ1-2 | TRBV4-1
TGTGCCAGCAGCCAAGATCGGGTGGCTTGGAGCTCCTACAATGAGCAGTTCTTC | CASSQDRVAWSSYNEQFF | . | 18 | . | TRBJ2-1 | TRBV3-1
TGTGCCAGCAGTCCCCCTCAGTCACACCTCTCCTACGAGCAGTACTTC | CASSPPQSHLSYEQYF | . | 16 | . | TRBJ2-7 | TRBV28
TGCGCCAGCAGTGGAACCGGGGAGCTGTTTTTT | CASSGTGELFF | . | 11 | . | TRBJ2-2 | TRBV10-2
TGTGCCAGCAGTTTACCGGCTAGCGGGAGCTGGGACACCGGGGAGCTGTTTTTT | CASSLPASGSWDTGELFF | TRBD2 | 18 | few | TRBJ2-2 | TRBV28
TGTGCCAGCAGCTTCTCGCAGTGGCAGCCTAATGAAAAACTGTTTTTT | CASSFSQWQPNEKLFF | . | 16 | . | TRBJ1-4 | TRBV7-9
TGTGCCAGCAGTTTGGACAGTGATTACACTGAAGCTTTCTTT | CASSLDSDYTEAFF | . | 14 | . | TRBJ1-1 | TRBV6-5
TGTGCCAGCAGTGAAGGGGGCGCCGGCACTGAAGCTTTCTTT | CASSEGGAGTEAFF | TRBD1 | 14 | once | TRBJ1-1 | TRBV12-3/TRBV12-4
TGCGCCAGCAGCTTGTTTCCTTCAGATACGCAGTATTTT | CASSLFPSDTQYF | . | 13 | . | TRBJ2-3 | TRBV5-1
TGTGCCAGTAGATTGGGGAGCAATCAGCCCCAGCATTTT | CASRLGSNQPQHF | . | 13 | . | TRBJ1-5 | TRBV19
TGTGCCAGCAGCGCCGGGACAGGGTCAGAGACCCAGTACTTC | CASSAGTGSETQYF | TRBD1 | 14 | . | TRBJ2-5 | TRBV6-1
TGCGCCAGCAGCCCCGAACGGGCGGGGGACTATGGCTACACCTTC | CASSPERAGDYGYTF | . | 15 | . | TRBJ1-2 | TRBV5-1
TGTGCCAGCAGTTTAGCCATTACAGGGCCCGACAATGAGCAGTTCTTC | CASSLAITGPDNEQFF | . | 16 | few | TRBJ2-1 | TRBV27
TGTGCCAGCAAACAAAATGGAGGAGTACGAAAGACCTATGGCTACACCTTC | CASKQNGGVRKTYGYTF | . | 17 | . | TRBJ1-2 | TRBV5-2
TGCGCCAGCAGCCAAGGACAGAGCGGCTACGAGCAGTACTTC | CASSQGQSGYEQYF | . | 14 | . | TRBJ2-7 | TRBV4-1
TGCGCCAGCCGGGACGGAACCTACGAGCAGTACTTC | CASRDGTYEQYF | . | 12 | . | TRBJ2-7 | TRBV10-2
TGTGCCAGCAGCACAGGGGGTTGGGGCAATCAGCCCCAGCATTTT | CASSTGGWGNQPQHF | TRBD1 | 15 | . | TRBJ1-5 | TRBV28
TGTGCCATCAAAGGGCCTTTCCACGACACTGAAGCTTTCTTT | CAIKGPFHDTEAFF | . | 14 | . | TRBJ1-1 | TRBV10-3
TGCGCCAGCAGCCAAGAGGAAGCCGCCTACGAGCAGTACTTC | CASSQEEAAYEQYF | . | 14 | . | TRBJ2-7 | TRBV4-1
TGTGCCAGTAGGCCGGGACAGATTAATTCACCCCTCCACTTT | CASRPGQINSPLHF | TRBD1 | 14 | once | TRBJ1-6 | TRBV19
TGCGCCAGCAGCTTGGGACTAGTTGGCAATGAGCAGTTCTTC | CASSLGLVGNEQFF | . | 14 | . | TRBJ2-1 | TRBV5-1
TGTGCCAGCAGTACCTGGACTAGCGGGAATGACTACAATGAGCAGTTCTTC | CASSTWTSGNDYNEQFF | TRBD2 | 17 | . | TRBJ2-1 | TRBV6-1
TGCGCCAGCAGCCCTGAAAAAAATACAGATACGCAGTATTTT | CASSPEKNTDTQYF | . | 14 | . | TRBJ2-3 | TRBV5-1
TGTGCCAGCAGAGGACAGGGATATCAGCCCCAGCATTTT | CASRGQGYQPQHF | TRBD1 | 13 | . | TRBJ1-5 | TRBV2
TGTGCCAGCAGTGTGGGGAACACTGAAGCTTTCTTT | CASSVGNTEAFF | . | 12 | . | TRBJ1-1 | TRBV2
TGTGCCAGCAGTACCGGGACTAACCCCAATGAGCAGTTCTTC | CASSTGTNPNEQFF | TRBD2 | 14 | . | TRBJ2-1 | TRBV6-5
TGTGCCAGCAGCTCAAAGTGGGGGGTCCAAGAGACCCAGTACTTC | CASSSKWGVQETQYF | . | 15 | . | TRBJ2-5 | TRBV5-6
TGTGCCAGCTCACCCGGGACTAGCGGGAGGGCCGTCTACAATGAGCAGTTCTTC | CASSPGTSGRAVYNEQFF | TRBD2 | 18 | . | TRBJ2-1 | TRBV18
TGCGCCAGCAGCCCCGTGACCGGGACAGGGAATGAAAAACTGTTTTTT | CASSPVTGTGNEKLFF | TRBD1 | 16 | . | TRBJ1-4 | TRBV4-1
TGTGCCAGCAGCTTGGCCCAGGGACAGGGTATTAGTCAGCCCCAGCATTTT | CASSLAQGQGISQPQHF | TRBD1 | 17 | once | TRBJ1-5 | TRBV7-9
TGTGCCAGCAGTTACTCGATTGCGGGAGGCAACTACAATGAGCAGTTCTTC | CASSYSIAGGNYNEQFF | TRBD2 | 17 | . | TRBJ2-1 | TRBV6-5
TGTGCCAGCAGCCAGGAGCACAGGCAAGAGACCCAGTACTTC | CASSQEHRQETQYF | . | 14 | few | TRBJ2-5 | TRBV3-1
TGCGCCAGCAGCTTGGAACAGGGGGGGGTCGAGCAGTACTTC | CASSLEQGGVEQYF | . | 14 | . | TRBJ2-7 | TRBV5-1
TGTGCCAGCAGCACAACAGGGTCGGGCTACGAGCAGTACTTC | CASSTTGSGYEQYF | . | 14 | . | TRBJ2-7 | TRBV6-1